Listed below are T cell receptor beta chains from one sample, sequenced in a study of CD8+ T cells in alopecia areata. Sequencing used immunoSEQ multiplex PCR; TCRdb keeps in-frame clones, though not all of them. The table lists 180,000 or so clones, 63% of them singletons. The sequencing here drew on CD4+ T cells sorted from blood, taken at week 0. The receptors derive from a human donor with alopecia areata. Each CDR3 is given with its conserved first and last residue. D genes are given only for firm matches. The size field is filled for only some rows; it gives once, few, many or a size class.

clone_size	v_call	j_call	d_call	cdr3_aa	cdr3_nt
.	TRBV29-1	TRBJ2-5	TRBD2	CSVGVLAGAGETQYF	TGCAGCGTTGGGGTCCTAGCGGGGGCCGGGGAGACCCAGTACTTC
.	TRBV11-2	TRBJ2-5	.	CASSLDPLGETQYF	TGTGCCAGCAGCTTAGATCCGTTAGGGGAGACCCAGTACTTC
.	TRBV4-1	TRBJ1-6	TRBD1	CASSQVGQGVRSYNSPLHF	TGCGCCAGCAGCCAAGTAGGACAGGGGGTAAGGTCCTATAATTCACCCCTCCACTTT
.	TRBV7-6	TRBJ2-5	.	CASSLAFRETQYF	TGTGCCAGCAGCTTGGCGTTTCGAGAGACCCAGTACTTC
.	TRBV30	TRBJ1-2	.	CAWSVGGSYGYTF	TGTGCCTGGAGTGTTGGAGGGAGCTATGGCTACACCTTC
.	TRBV29-1	TRBJ1-1	TRBD1	CSVEGTGGTEAFF	TGCAGCGTTGAAGGGACAGGGGGGACTGAAGCTTTCTTT
.	TRBV30	TRBJ2-2	.	CAWSGRVAGELFF	TGTGCCTGGAGCGGCAGGGTCGCCGGGGAGCTGTTTTTT
.	TRBV7-2	TRBJ1-2	TRBD1	CASSQGVSGGYTF	TGTGCCAGCAGCCAGGGGGTCTCGGGAGGCTACACCTTC
.	TRBV25-1	TRBJ2-1	.	CASSDGRYNEQFF	TGTGCCAGCAGTGATGGAAGGTACAATGAGCAGTTCTTC
once	TRBV7-3	TRBJ2-1	TRBD1	CASSPRDRGSYNEQFF	TGTGCCAGCAGCCCGAGGGACAGGGGTTCCTACAATGAGCAGTTCTTC
.	TRBV4-3	TRBJ2-1	.	CASSLLGNAEQFF	TGCGCCAGCAGCCTCCTAGGAAACGCTGAGCAGTTCTTC
.	TRBV6-5	TRBJ2-1	.	CASRSSIHEQFF	TGTGCCAGCAGGTCTAGCATCCATGAGCAGTTCTTC
.	TRBV29-1	TRBJ1-1	.	CSVVTGHEAFF	TGCAGCGTTGTGACAGGCCATGAAGCTTTCTTT
few	TRBV29-1	TRBJ1-5	.	CSVSRGSDSNQPQHF	TGCAGCGTCAGCCGGGGGTCCGATAGCAATCAGCCCCAGCATTTT
.	TRBV9	TRBJ1-4	.	CASSVGQLNEKLFF	TGTGCCAGCAGCGTAGGACAGCTGAATGAAAAACTGTTTTTT
.	TRBV29-1	TRBJ1-1	.	CSVAGRMNTEAFF	TGCAGCGTGGCGGGACGTATGAACACTGAAGCTTTCTTT
.	TRBV29-1	TRBJ1-1	.	CSVEDGEGWTEAFF	TGCAGCGTTGAAGATGGTGAGGGCTGGACTGAAGCTTTCTTT
.	TRBV28	TRBJ2-7	.	CASSQDSVHF	TGTGCCAGCAGCCAGGACTCAGTTCACTTC
.	TRBV4-3	TRBJ2-2	.	CASSQDFPTGRGGELFF	TGCGCCAGCAGCCAAGATTTCCCGACAGGGCGGGGTGGGGAGCTGTTTTTT